The entry below gives a single TCR beta chain sequence along with its context. Its specificity is not known. At the time of sampling, donors were nominally healthy, though unrecorded immune exposures were likely. PCR involved 60 Vbeta and 13 Jbeta primers. Data came from immunoSEQ multiplex PCR; TCRdb stores just in-frame clones and leaves some out. The sample lists approximately 110,000 clones, roughly 71% occurring once. This sample is drawn from a study of cytomegalovirus exposure and HLA in healthy donors. Overall study results and limits: Available immune exposure information covered CMV serostatus only. An analysis that came later showed most CMV-associated TCR beta chains appearing HLA-restricted. It has been reported that TCR beta sequences accurately predicted the HLA-A and HLA-B alleles of most subjects.

The TCR was taken from a woman aged 45-59 years in good health and CMV-seropositive. The sample consisted of PBMCs.

The CDR3 nucleotides read TGCGCCAGCAGCAAAGCCCCGGGGAACAACGAGCAGTACTTC. It translates to CASSKAPGNNEQYF. The V call is TRBV4-1, the J call TRBJ2-7, with D possibly being TRBD2 (5 bases). Germline values: CDR1 MGHRA, CDR2 YSYEKL. With 5 bases removed from V and 5 bases from J, the gap between germline ends came to 16 bases. CDR3 size: 14 residues.